The entry below describes one TCR beta chain. CD8+ and CD4+ T cells from blood underwent TCR beta sequencing. Each multiple sclerosis control was a treatment-naive patient with relapsing-remitting disease that was either stable or active. The junction had 10 bases not matched to a gene; V was cut back by 6 bases and J by 5 bases. This CDR3 has 15 amino acids. CDR1 and CDR2 (germline): MDHEN, SYDVKM. The data were obtained in a study of CD8 T cells in Susac syndrome. When the RNA was reverse transcribed, random hexamers were used with an input of about 0.45 to 1 ug. Amplification of TCR beta CDR3 across 54 Vbeta and 13 Jbeta was performed with immunoSEQ multiplex PCR. TCRdb called the immunoSEQ multiplex PCR reads again in MiXCR, with one record for every CDR3 protein. This table has over 300,000 distinct CDR3 sequences, 92% appearing once.

The sample was CD4+ T cells from PBMCs. The chain combines TRBV28 with TRBJ1-2; 9 nucleotides match TRBD1. The clonotype comes from a human donor with multiple sclerosis. The CDR3 nucleotides are TGTGCCAGCAGAGTCCCCGACAGGGGGGGGTATGGCTACACCTTC. It translates to CASRVPDRGGYGYTF.